This T cell receptor (beta chain) derives from a study of identical twins (dated by TCRdb to the mid-2010s). With regard to the full study: To test whether fetal clonotypes persist, this study deep-sequenced TCR alpha and beta repertoires from monozygotic twins, from unrelated adults of various ages, and from cord blood. Replicate twin experiments were performed at different times using different library preparation protocols to rule out contamination.

CDR1 and CDR2 are drawn from the germline V gene: SGDLS, YYNGEE. The CDR3, cysteine through phenylalanine, is 18 amino acids long. Only the CDR3 DNA is retained, 54 bases long and in frame from the first base. Germline trimming: 1 base from V, 4 bases from J; junction bases outside gene matches: 16. Paper-wide results and their limitations: Invariant T cells such as MAIT and iNKT could partly confound zero-insertion analyses, although diverse VJ usage argued against such confounding for most clonotypes. Compared with coincidental sharing between unrelated individuals, out-of-frame TCR alpha sequences shared between twins had an excess of sequences with low generation probability. Recombination models systematically underestimated out-of-frame TCR alpha sharing in monozygotic twins but agreed with sharing between unrelated individuals. Conclusions relied on cross-sectional statistical analysis, since the same donors could not be followed over many years. Fewer insertions were carried by abundant cord blood beta clonotypes; a weaker similar trend was observed in young adult naive repertoires, while no such trend was observed in memory repertoires. A weaker excess of twin sharing was found in beta out-of-frame sequences because the signal-to-noise ratio was lowered by fewer shared sequences.

Every donor was a healthy Caucasian. Three pairs of female monozygotic twins, all aged 18 to 29 years, made up the twin cohort. Miltenyi CD45RO+ enrichment and human naive T-cell isolation kits were used to isolate memory (CD45RO+) and naive T cells from PBMC. The library was made by 5' RACE. TCRdb lists the instrument as Illumina HiSeq 2000. Template switching added a universal primer binding site, and the final cDNA carried a unique molecular identifier that allowed TCR cDNA molecules to be counted accurately. Specific primers in the conserved constant-segment region were used to synthesize first-strand cDNA for TCR alpha and beta chains. Each cDNA library was double barcoded, with a SMART-Mk sample barcode plus Illumina barcodes, to control for contamination. TruSeq adapter sequences and Illumina sample barcodes were added in two successive PCR steps. Sequencing of the TCR alpha and beta cDNA libraries was done on the Illumina HiSeq platform using custom primers. Per the source publication's procedure: MiGEC processed the raw reads to extract unique molecular identifiers, while MiXCR was used to determine the CDR3 positions. Recombination models were inferred per individual with the repgenHMM and IGoR tools using an EM algorithm. Shared clonotypes were analyzed with the tcR package in R, and sharing was normalized by the product of cloneset sizes. To study raw recombination free of thymic and clonal selection effects, out-of-frame nonproductive sequences were analyzed. In-frame beta chains were kept once TCRdb had trimmed the public reads at Q25 with fastp and called clones with MiXCR. Every entry covers one CDR3 protein and lists the most common genes and DNA from its rows. The V and J calls, along with clone size, are taken from TCRdb and not from the paper's own processing. The sample has about 200,000 distinct CDR3 sequences on record, about 7.5% of them singletons. The ten biggest clones cover less than 2.5% of the sample.

Comments on this clonotype: This clone's antigen is unknown. No base quality information exists; no much larger clone differs at one position.

This same sample was also part of a study on yellow fever vaccine responses in identical twins. That second publication adds: According to the authors, in identical twins the way T cells responded to vaccination appeared partly convergent and partly personalized. In identical twins, the study followed T cell clones that responded to the vaccine with precision.

The clonotype originates from a young woman in good health. Sequenced: memory (CD45RO+) T cells sorted from blood. The label giving this sample's cell subset or site can be read as: CD45RO+ enriched T cells. The sequence links TRBV9 to TRBJ1-1; TRBD1 agrees with 7 junctional bases. Read as DNA, the sequence is TGTGCCAGCAGCGTACTAGAGGCCAGGGGGGTTTATGGCACTGAAGCTTTCTTT. This yields the protein CASSVLEARGVYGTEAFF.